This T cell receptor beta chain was sequenced in a study of PD-1 blockade in classical Hodgkin lymphoma. Relapse was seen in all patients after autologous stem cell transplantation, and brentuximab vedotin exposure was variable. This CDR3 has 15 residues. Per the germline V gene, CDR1 is MNHEY and CDR2 is SMNVEV (reference sequence). V was clipped by 5 bases and J by 3 bases, with 16 bases between them. Generated by immunoSEQ multiplex PCR, the TCRdb table keeps only in-frame clones and is missing some. There are about 85,000 clones in the sample; about 93% occur only once, and approximately 2.4% lies in the top ten.

The chain recombines TRBV27 with TRBJ2-5, with D possibly being TRBD2 (6 bases). The sample here was peripheral blood mononuclear cells (PBMCs), taken before the second cycle of nivolumab. The TCR originated in a human donor with classical Hodgkin lymphoma. The CDR3 here is CASSQITGAEETQYF. The DNA of the CDR3 is TGTGCCAGCAGTCAAATAACGGGAGCGGAAGAGACCCAGTACTTC.